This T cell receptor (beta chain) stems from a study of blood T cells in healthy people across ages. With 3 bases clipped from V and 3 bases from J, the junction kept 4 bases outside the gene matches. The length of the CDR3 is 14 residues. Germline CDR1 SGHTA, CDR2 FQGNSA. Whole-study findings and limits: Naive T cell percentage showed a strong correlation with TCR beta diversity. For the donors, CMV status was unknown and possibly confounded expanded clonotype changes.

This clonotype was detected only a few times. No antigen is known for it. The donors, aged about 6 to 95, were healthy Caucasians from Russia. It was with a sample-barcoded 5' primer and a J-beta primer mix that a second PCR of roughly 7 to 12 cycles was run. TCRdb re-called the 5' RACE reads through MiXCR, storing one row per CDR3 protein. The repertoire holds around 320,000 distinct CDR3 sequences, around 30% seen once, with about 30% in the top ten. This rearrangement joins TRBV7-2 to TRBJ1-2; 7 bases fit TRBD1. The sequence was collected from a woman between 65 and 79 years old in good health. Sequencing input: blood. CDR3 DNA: TGTGCCAGCAGCTTCACAGGGGCAGACTATGGCTACACCTTC. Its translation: CASSFTGADYGYTF.